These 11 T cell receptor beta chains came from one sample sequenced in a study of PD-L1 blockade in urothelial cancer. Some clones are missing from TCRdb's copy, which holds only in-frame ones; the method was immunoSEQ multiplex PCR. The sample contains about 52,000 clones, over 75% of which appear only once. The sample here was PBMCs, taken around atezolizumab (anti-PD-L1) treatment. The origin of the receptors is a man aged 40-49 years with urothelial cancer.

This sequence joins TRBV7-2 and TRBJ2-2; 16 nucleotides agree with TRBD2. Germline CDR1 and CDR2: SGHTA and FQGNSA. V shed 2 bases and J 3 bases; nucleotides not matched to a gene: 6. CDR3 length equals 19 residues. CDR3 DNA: TGTGCCAGCAGCTTAAAGGGACTAGCGGGAGGGTCGGACACCGGGGAGCTGTTTTTT. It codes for CASSLKGLAGGSDTGELFF. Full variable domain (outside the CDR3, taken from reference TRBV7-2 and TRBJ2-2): GAGVSQSPSNKVTEKGKDVELRCDPISGHTALYWYRQSLGQGLEFLIYFQGNSAPDKSGLPSDRFSAERTGGSVSTLTIQRTQQEDSAVYLCASSLKGLAGGSDTGELFFGEGSRLTVL.

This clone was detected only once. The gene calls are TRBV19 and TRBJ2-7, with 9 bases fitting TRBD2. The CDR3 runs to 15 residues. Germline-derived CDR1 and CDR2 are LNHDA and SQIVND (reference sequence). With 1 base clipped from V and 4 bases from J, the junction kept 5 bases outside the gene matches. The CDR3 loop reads CASSIGASGAYEQYF. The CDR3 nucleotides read TGTGCCAGTAGTATAGGCGCTAGCGGGGCTTACGAGCAGTACTTC.

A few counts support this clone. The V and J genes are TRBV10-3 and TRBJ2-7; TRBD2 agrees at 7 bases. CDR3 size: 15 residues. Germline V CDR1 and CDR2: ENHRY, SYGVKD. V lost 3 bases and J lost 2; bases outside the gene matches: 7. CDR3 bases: TGTGCCATCAGTGAAGAGGACGGGAGGACCTACGAGCAGTACTTC. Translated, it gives CAISEEDGRTYEQYF.

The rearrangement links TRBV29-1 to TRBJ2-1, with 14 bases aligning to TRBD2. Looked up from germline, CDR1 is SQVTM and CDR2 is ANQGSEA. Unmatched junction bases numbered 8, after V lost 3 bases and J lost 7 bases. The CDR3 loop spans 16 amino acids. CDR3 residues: CSVEATSGRARNEQFF. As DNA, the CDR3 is TGCAGCGTTGAGGCGACTAGCGGGAGGGCCAGGAATGAGCAGTTCTTC.

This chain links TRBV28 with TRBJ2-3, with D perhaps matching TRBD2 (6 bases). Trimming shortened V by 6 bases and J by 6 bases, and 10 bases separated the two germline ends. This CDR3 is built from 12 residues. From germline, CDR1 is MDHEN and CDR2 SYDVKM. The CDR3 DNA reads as TGTGCCAGCAGCCGGGACTCGGATACGCAGTATTTT. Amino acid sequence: CASSRDSDTQYF.

This chain's CDR3 is CAWSVGWDRVNSPLHF. DNA of the CDR3: TGTGCCTGGAGTGTAGGGTGGGACAGGGTTAATTCACCCCTCCACTTT. The chain recombines TRBV30 with TRBJ1-6; 9 bases agree with TRBD1. The germline gives CDR1 GTSNPN, CDR2 SVGIG (reference sequence). This CDR3 comprises 16 residues. Trimming cost V 0 bases and J 6 bases; bases outside gene matches: 6.

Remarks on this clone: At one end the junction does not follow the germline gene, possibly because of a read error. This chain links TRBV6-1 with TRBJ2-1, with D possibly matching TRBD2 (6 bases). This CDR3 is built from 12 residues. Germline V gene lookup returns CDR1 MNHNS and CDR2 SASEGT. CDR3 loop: CAVAATYNEQFF. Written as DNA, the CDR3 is TGCGCAGTAGCGGCTACCTACAATGAGCAGTTCTTC.

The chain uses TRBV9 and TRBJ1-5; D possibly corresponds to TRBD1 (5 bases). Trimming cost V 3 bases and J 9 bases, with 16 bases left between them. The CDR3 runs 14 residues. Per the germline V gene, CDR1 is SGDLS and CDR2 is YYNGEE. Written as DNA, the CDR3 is TGTGCCAGCAGCGAACACCCAGGGTACCCGCCCCAGCATTTT. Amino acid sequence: CASSEHPGYPPQHF. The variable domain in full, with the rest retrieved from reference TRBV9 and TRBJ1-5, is DSGVTQTPKHLITATGQRVTLRCSPRSGDLSVYWYQQSLDQGLQFLIQYYNGEERAKGNILERFSAQQFPDLHSELNLSSLELGDSALYFCASSEHPGYPPQHFGDGTRLSIL.

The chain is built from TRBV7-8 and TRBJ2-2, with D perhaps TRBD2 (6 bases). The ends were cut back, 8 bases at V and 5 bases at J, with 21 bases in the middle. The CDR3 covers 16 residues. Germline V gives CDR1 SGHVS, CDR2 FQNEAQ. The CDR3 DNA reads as TGTGCCAGCGGACTACGGGACGGGAGAAGGACCGGGGAGCTGTTTTTT. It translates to CASGLRDGRRTGELFF.

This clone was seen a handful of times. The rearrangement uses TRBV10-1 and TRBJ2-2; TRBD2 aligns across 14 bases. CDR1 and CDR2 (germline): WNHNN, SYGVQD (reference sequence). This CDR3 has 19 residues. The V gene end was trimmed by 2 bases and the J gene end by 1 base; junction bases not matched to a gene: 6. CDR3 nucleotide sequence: TGCGCCAGCAGTGAGGAGGGGACTAGCGGGAGCCGGAACACCGGGGAGCTGTTTTTT. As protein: CASSEEGTSGSRNTGELFF.

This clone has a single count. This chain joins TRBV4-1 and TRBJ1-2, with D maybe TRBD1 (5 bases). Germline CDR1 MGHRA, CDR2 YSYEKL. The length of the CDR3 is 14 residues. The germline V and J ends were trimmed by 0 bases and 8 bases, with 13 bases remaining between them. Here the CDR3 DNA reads TGCGCCAGCAGCCAAGATCGGTGGGACTTCGGCTACACCTTC. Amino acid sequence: CASSQDRWDFGYTF.